This T cell receptor (beta chain) was captured in a study of T cell responses to AZD1222 COVID-19 vaccine. Broader study findings: A mostly white British donor set with more females was recruited, and clonal diversity was possibly underestimated. Of the AZD1222 recipients, only 5 or 6 were seropositive at baseline. It was only after the peak T cell response that any repertoires were sampled. Vaccination with two AZD1222 doses was followed by a rise in Spike-specific TCR breadth and depth.

CDR1 and CDR2 (germline): MNHEY, SVGAGI. The CDR3 covers 13 residues. The V gene lost 4 bases and the J gene lost 3 bases, with 7 bases spanning the gap. Remarks on this clone: Its matching antigen is unknown.

Clones were read by immunoSEQ multiplex PCR, and TCRdb kept only the in-frame ones, dropping some. The sample includes about 180,000 clones, about 86% of them seen just once. The chain couples TRBV6-5 to TRBJ1-5; possibly TRBD1 for D (6 bases). The TCR sequence derives from an adult who received the AZD1222 COVID-19 vaccine. The sequenced sample was peripheral blood, obtained 28 days after the second AZD1222 dose. In nucleotides, the CDR3 is TGTGCCAGCAGTTGGACAGCCAATCAGCCCCAGCATTTT. It yields the protein CASSWTANQPQHF.